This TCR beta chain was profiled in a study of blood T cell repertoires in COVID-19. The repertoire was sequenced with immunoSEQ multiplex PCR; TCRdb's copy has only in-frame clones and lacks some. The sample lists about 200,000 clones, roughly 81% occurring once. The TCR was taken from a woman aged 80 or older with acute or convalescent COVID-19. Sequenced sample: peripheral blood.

DNA for the CDR3: TGTGCCAGCAGCCTACAAACAGGAAATGATAATTCACCCCTCCACTTT. It codes for CASSLQTGNDNSPLHF. The chain uses TRBV5-6 and TRBJ1-6, with a weak D call TRBD1 (5 bases). The CDR3 runs 16 residues. V was shortened by 4 bases and J by 5 bases, with 16 bases between the two germline ends. Per germline, CDR1 SGHDT and CDR2 YYEEEE.